This T cell receptor beta chain is drawn from a study of T cell repertoires in aging, cancer and after chemotherapy. The V gene's germline CDR1 is SGHDT and CDR2 YYEEEE. Trimming stripped 5 bases from V and 13 bases from J, with 19 bases between. CDR3 length equals 14 residues. A mixed TRB-A/B primer pool amplified rearranged TRB by multiplex touch-down PCR. TCRdb redid the calling of the multiplex PCR reads with MiXCR, one entry per CDR3 protein. The sample lists approximately 10,000 distinct CDR3 sequences; around 40% were seen once. The template was genomic DNA from peripheral blood, not RNA. The chain employs TRBV5-6 and TRBJ1-6; a weak D match, TRBD1 (5 bases). Sample: blood. The clonotype comes from a human donor in good health. The CDR3 nucleotides read TGTGCCAGCAGAACCGGGACTGAAGGTTTTCCCCTCCACTTT. Its translation is CASRTGTEGFPLHF.